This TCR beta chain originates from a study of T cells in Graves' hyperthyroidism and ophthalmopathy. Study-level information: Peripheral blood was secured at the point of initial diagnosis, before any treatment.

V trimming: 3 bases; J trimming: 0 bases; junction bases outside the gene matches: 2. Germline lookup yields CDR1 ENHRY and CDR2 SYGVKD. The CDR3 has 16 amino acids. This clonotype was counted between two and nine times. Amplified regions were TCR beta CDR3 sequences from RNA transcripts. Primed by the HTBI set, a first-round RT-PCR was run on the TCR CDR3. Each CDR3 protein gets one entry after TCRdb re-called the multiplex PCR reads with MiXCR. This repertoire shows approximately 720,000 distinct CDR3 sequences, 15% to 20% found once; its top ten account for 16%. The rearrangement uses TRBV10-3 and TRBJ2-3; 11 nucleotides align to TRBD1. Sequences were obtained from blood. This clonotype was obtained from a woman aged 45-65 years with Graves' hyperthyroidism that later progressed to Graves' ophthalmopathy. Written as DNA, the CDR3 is TGTGCCATCAGTGATGGGACAGGGGGTAGCACAGATACGCAGTATTTT. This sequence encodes CAISDGTGGSTDTQYF.